This T cell receptor beta chain derives from a study of blood T cell repertoires in COVID-19. Study as a whole: The samples span acute and convalescent COVID-19 from the United States, Italy and Spain. The analysed material was cDNA or gDNA that came from T cells, B-cell-depleted T cells, or PBMCs.

As processed by the authors: Reference gene primer amplification gave nucleated cell count estimates. Sequencing was performed with immunoSEQ multiplex PCR; in TCRdb, only in-frame clones are kept and a portion is missing. That table furnishes V, J and clone size, whereas the DNA furnished D and trimming. The sample lists roughly 80,000 clones, approximately 83% occurring once. The CDR3 covers 15 residues. The germline V and J ends were trimmed by 3 bases and 3 bases, with 13 bases remaining between them. Germline V lookup: CDR1 LNHDA, CDR2 SQIVND (reference sequence). This sequence originates from a human donor in a cohort sampled during active COVID-19. The chain recombines TRBV19 with TRBJ2-3, with D possibly being TRBD2 (6 bases). Specimen: peripheral blood. CDR3 nucleotides: TGTGCCAGTAGTATGGGAGGTTCACGTACAGATACGCAGTATTTT. It specifies CASSMGGSRTDTQYF.